This entry lists 26 T cell receptor beta chains sequenced from one sample in a study of cytomegalovirus exposure and HLA in healthy donors (dated by TCRdb to about 2017). The library was generated by the immunoSEQ multiplex PCR assay. The multiplex PCR relied on a mix of 60 forward primers for TCR Vbeta segments and 13 reverse primers for TCR Jbeta segments. The immuneACCESS repertoire file appears here via TCRdb, limited to in-frame rearrangements. These files lack a portion of the clones; in checked studies, under half of the deficit traces to unresolved V genes, and the cause of the others is not known. The sample table contains 150,000 to 200,000 clones; only one count was recorded for about 13% of them. The top ten constitute more than 7% of the sample. The specimen sequenced was PBMCs. These receptors all stem from a man between 50 and 59 years old in good health and CMV-seropositive.

The chain links TRBV5-1 to TRBJ1-1, with TRBD1 identical over 11 bases. The V segment lost 0 bases and the J segment 3 bases; nucleotides outside the gene matches: 7. This CDR3 spans 17 amino acids. Per germline, CDR1 SGHRS and CDR2 YFSETQ. The CDR3: CASSLVGQGARDTEAFF. CDR3 sequence (DNA): TGCGCCAGCAGCTTGGTTGGACAGGGGGCCAGGGACACTGAAGCTTTCTTT.

V is TRBV7-2 and J is TRBJ1-1; D is possibly TRBD1 (5 bases). The V gene's germline CDR1 is SGHTA and CDR2 FQGNSA. This CDR3 is built from 14 residues. Deletions cut 0 bases from V and 5 bases from J, with 10 bases between. CDR3 amino acids: CASSLAGLGTEAFF. The CDR3 DNA is TGTGCCAGCAGCTTAGCGGGGCTTGGAACTGAAGCTTTCTTT. Full variable domain (rest looked up from reference TRBV7-2 and TRBJ1-1): GAGVSQSPSNKVTEKGKDVELRCDPISGHTALYWYRQSLGQGLEFLIYFQGNSAPDKSGLPSDRFSAERTGGSVSTLTIQRTQQEDSAVYLCASSLAGLGTEAFFGQGTRLTVV.

The chain links TRBV23-1 to TRBJ1-6; the D is unclear. TRBV23-1 is flagged as an ORF with uncertain function. CDR3 length: 16 residues. Trimming cost V 4 bases and J 6 bases, with 16 bases left between them. CDR3 sequence (DNA): TGCGCCAGCAGTCCGGTGGTGGCAGGCCGTAATTCACCCCTCCACTTT. The encoded protein is CASSPVVAGRNSPLHF.

The CDR3 sequence is CATSRPLAGGTDTQYF. DNA for the CDR3: TGTGCCACCAGCAGACCTTTAGCGGGGGGCACAGATACGCAGTATTTT. The V gene is TRBV15, the J gene TRBJ2-3; TRBD2 aligns across 9 bases. Unmatched junction bases numbered 4, after V lost 2 bases and J lost 1 base. CDR3 length: 16 amino acids. CDR1 is LNHNV, CDR2 YYDKDF, per germline (reference sequence).

The V call is TRBV5-1, the J call TRBJ2-5; 11 nucleotides match TRBD1. CDR3 length: 16 residues. The V segment lost 4 bases and the J segment 2 bases; nucleotides outside the gene matches: 7. CDR1 and CDR2 from the germline V gene are SGHRS and YFSETQ. CDR3 bases: TGCGCCAGCAGCCCGGGGACAGGGGGGTATCAAGAGACCCAGTACTTC. This gives the protein CASSPGTGGYQETQYF.

The gene calls are TRBV5-1 and TRBJ2-1, with D tentatively TRBD2 (6 bases). CDR1 is SGHRS and CDR2 is YFSETQ in the germline V gene. This CDR3 is 15 amino acids long. Trimming cost V 0 bases and J 7 bases, with 14 bases left between them. The CDR3 DNA reads as TGCGCCAGCAGCTTGGAGGACTACTCTAAGAATGAGCAGTTCTTC. Its translation: CASSLEDYSKNEQFF.

Only a few counts were recorded for this clone. The rearrangement links TRBV23-1 to TRBJ1-5, with D hard to call. TRBV23-1 qualifies as an ORF whose function is uncertain. Trimming took 4 bases from V and 3 from J, leaving 7 bases between them. The CDR3 length is 13 residues. The CDR3 protein is CASSPANNQPQHF. CDR3 in DNA: TGCGCCAGCAGTCCTGCGAACAATCAGCCCCAGCATTTT.

The chain uses TRBV6-1 and TRBJ2-2, with 9 bases lining up with TRBD2. Germline CDR1 is MNHNS and CDR2 is SASEGT. The CDR3 has 17 residues. The trim removed 4 bases at V and 2 bases at J, leaving 8 bases unmatched. The CDR3 loop reads CASSGSVAGANTGELFF. DNA of the CDR3: TGTGCCAGCAGTGGAAGTGTAGCGGGGGCTAACACCGGGGAGCTGTTTTTT.

Here the CDR3 reads CASSDNTFYGYTF. The CDR3 coding sequence is TGTGCCAGCAGTGATAACACCTTCTATGGCTACACCTTC. The chain joins TRBV6-1 to TRBJ1-2, with D unresolved. V lost 3 bases and J lost 4, with 9 bases in between. Per the germline V gene, CDR1 is MNHNS and CDR2 is SASEGT. This CDR3 has 13 residues.

This sequence joins TRBV4-3 and TRBJ1-1; a possible D gene is TRBD1 (6 bases). This CDR3 is built from 14 residues. Germline assignment: CDR1 LGHNA and CDR2 YSLEER. V was trimmed by 4 bases and J by 2 bases, leaving 11 bases between them. DNA for the CDR3: TGCGCCAGCAGCCCCACAGGGAAAAACACTGAAGCTTTCTTT. Protein product: CASSPTGKNTEAFF.

This chain joins TRBV4-2 and TRBJ1-2, with TRBD1 matching over 9 bases. CDR1 is LGHNA, CDR2 YNFKEQ, per germline. The CDR3 extends over 15 amino acids. The V and J ends lost 0 bases and 8 bases, in that order; junction bases with no gene match: 7. The CDR3 protein is CASSQEVGQGTGYTF. CDR3 coding DNA: TGTGCCAGCAGCCAAGAAGTAGGACAGGGGACCGGCTACACCTTC.

The chain links TRBV28 to TRBJ1-3; TRBD1 is a possible D gene (5 bases). Germline CDR1 MDHEN, CDR2 SYDVKM. V gave up 5 bases and J gave up 6 bases, with 17 bases separating them. The CDR3 is 15 amino acids. The chain's CDR3 is CASSPVGGVINTIYF. DNA of the CDR3: TGTGCCAGCAGTCCCGTGGGGGGGGTTATAAACACCATATATTTT.

This clone came up a few times. The genes are TRBV5-8 and TRBJ2-5; 9 bases map to TRBD1. Germline trimming cut 5 bases from V and 7 bases from J; bases unmatched to any gene: 6. Per germline, CDR1 SGHTS and CDR2 YDEGEE. The CDR3 runs to 13 residues. In nucleotides, the CDR3 is TGTGCCAGCAGGAGGACAGGGGTTGCGACCCAGTACTTC. Translating it yields CASRRTGVATQYF. The variable domain in full, completed from reference TRBV5-8 and TRBJ2-5, reads EAGVTQSPTHLIKTRGQQATLRCSPISGHTSVYWYQQALGLGLQFLLWYDEGEERNRGNFPPRFSGRQFPNYSSELNVNALELEDSALYLCASRRTGVATQYFGPGTRLLVL.

This clone was counted a single time. This CDR3 is CASSVDSQDEQFF. For the CDR3, the DNA is TGTGCCAGCAGCGTAGATTCGCAGGATGAGCAGTTCTTC. The rearrangement uses TRBV9 and TRBJ2-1; D remains ambiguous. The germline V and J ends were trimmed by 0 bases and 8 bases, with 9 bases remaining between them. Germline CDR1 reads SGDLS; CDR2 reads YYNGEE. This CDR3 region has 13 residues. Full variable domain (outside the CDR3, taken from reference TRBV9 and TRBJ2-1): DSGVTQTPKHLITATGQRVTLRCSPRSGDLSVYWYQQSLDQGLQFLIQYYNGEERAKGNILERFSAQQFPDLHSELNLSSLELGDSALYFCASSVDSQDEQFFGPGTRLTVL.

The CDR3: CASSLQGGARNQPQHF. CDR3 nucleotides: TGTGCCAGCAGTCTCCAAGGGGGGGCTCGAAATCAGCCCCAGCATTTT. J is TRBJ1-5 and V is TRBV5-4; tentative D call: TRBD1 (6 bases). V lost 5 bases, J lost 4 bases, and 19 bases lay in between. Germline assignment: CDR1 SGHNT and CDR2 YYREEE (reference sequence). This CDR3 spans 16 amino acids.

This chain links TRBV9 with TRBJ1-5; D possibly corresponds to TRBD1 (6 bases). CDR3 length: 15 residues. Trimming stripped 3 bases from V and 7 bases from J, with 17 bases between. Germline V gene sequence: CDR1 SGDLS, CDR2 YYNGEE. The CDR3: CASSAHGGGRQPQHF. CDR3 bases: TGTGCCAGCAGCGCCCACGGGGGGGGCCGCCAGCCCCAGCATTTT.

The genes are TRBV5-6 and TRBJ2-5, with 8 positions matching TRBD2. The J call is in doubt because the DNA end fits TRBJ2-7 better. The CDR3 covers 17 residues. Germline V gene sequence: CDR1 SGHDT, CDR2 YYEEEE. The CDR3 sequence: CASSFLGRRGATYEQYF. DNA of the CDR3: TGTGCCAGCAGCTTTTTGGGTCGGCGGGGGGCTACCTACGAGCAGTACTTC.

In this sample, this clone turned up a few times. This sequence joins TRBV12-5 and TRBJ1-1; D possibly corresponds to TRBD1 (5 bases). The CDR3 has 16 amino acids. Germline V gives CDR1 LGHNT, CDR2 FRNRAP. V was cut by 3 bases and J by 0 bases, with 14 bases left in between. The CDR3: CASGFQGGGMNTEAFF. CDR3 DNA sequence: TGTGCTAGTGGTTTTCAGGGCGGGGGTATGAACACTGAAGCTTTCTTT.

The chain couples TRBV28 to TRBJ2-7, with TRBD1 matching 9 bases. The V gene's germline CDR1 is MDHEN and CDR2 SYDVKM. Unmatched junction bases numbered 15, after V lost 5 bases and J lost 4 bases. The CDR3 covers 17 residues. The CDR3 sequence is CASSGAHFGTGFYEQYV. CDR3 DNA sequence: TGTGCCAGCAGTGGTGCCCACTTCGGGACAGGGTTTTACGAGCAGTACGTC.

This clone was seen more than once but under ten times. The V gene is TRBV19, the J gene TRBJ1-2; the D gene is possibly TRBD1 (6 bases). V was clipped by 3 bases and J by 0 bases, with 11 bases between them. CDR3 length: 15 amino acids. Per germline, CDR1 LNHDA and CDR2 SQIVND (reference sequence). CDR3 in amino acids: CASSIWDTTNYGYTF. In DNA form, the CDR3 reads TGTGCCAGTAGTATTTGGGACACGACTAACTATGGCTACACCTTC.

This clone showed up just a few times. CDR3 loop: CASSQDLGGGETQYF. In DNA, the CDR3 is TGTGCCAGCAGCCAAGATTTGGGGGGTGGAGAGACCCAGTACTTC. This chain connects TRBV4-2 to TRBJ2-5, with D possibly matching TRBD2 (6 bases). CDR1 is LGHNA and CDR2 is YNFKEQ in the germline V gene. The V end lost 0 bases, the J end lost 4 bases, and 12 bases lay between the germline ends. The length of the CDR3 is 15 residues.

This clone was counted only a few times. The genes are TRBV5-1 and TRBJ2-2; D perhaps matches TRBD1 (5 bases). V lost 2 bases to trimming and J lost 0 bases, with 8 bases between them. The CDR3 has 15 residues. The V gene's germline CDR1 is SGHRS and CDR2 YFSETQ. The CDR3 loop is CASSLGVANTGELFF. In DNA form, the CDR3 reads TGCGCCAGCAGCTTAGGGGTCGCGAACACCGGGGAGCTGTTTTTT.

This clone has just a few counts. V gene TRBV7-6 combines with J gene TRBJ2-3; 7 bases match TRBD2. CDR3 length: 14 residues. In germline, CDR1 is SGHVS, CDR2 FNYEAQ. V dropped 4 bases and J dropped 8; count of bases not matched to a gene: 9. CDR3 sequence (DNA): TGTGCCAGCAGCTCTAACCAGCGGGGAGGTACGCAGTATTTT. Translating gives CASSSNQRGGTQYF.

This clone was recorded a few times. The chain combines TRBV5-6 with TRBJ1-5; 9 positions match TRBD1. Looked up from germline, CDR1 is SGHDT and CDR2 is YYEEEE. Trimming cost V 4 bases and J 9 bases; bases outside gene matches: 8. The CDR3 loop spans 14 amino acids. CDR3 bases: TGTGCCAGCAGCGAGGACAGGGGTAGAGGGCCCCAGCATTTT. Protein: CASSEDRGRGPQHF. Based on the CDR3 plus reference TRBV5-6 and TRBJ1-5, the full variable domain is DAGVTQSPTHLIKTRGQQVTLRCSPKSGHDTVSWYQQALGQGPQFIFQYYEEEERQRGNFPDRFSGHQFPNYSSELNVNALLLGDSALYLCASSEDRGRGPQHFGDGTRLSIL.

V is TRBV5-6 and J is TRBJ1-1, with D maybe TRBD1 (5 bases). V shed 3 bases and J shed 5 bases, with 14 bases lying between them. CDR3 size: 14 residues. The V gene's germline CDR1 is SGHDT and CDR2 YYEEEE. CDR3 nucleotides: TGTGCCAGCAGCTCCTCCGTACGGGGGACTGAAGCTTTCTTT. This sequence encodes CASSSSVRGTEAFF.

The rearrangement links TRBV19 to TRBJ1-5; 8 nucleotides line up with TRBD1. CDR1 is LNHDA and CDR2 is SQIVND in the germline V gene (reference sequence). J gave up 6 bases and V 1 base, and 2 bases lay outside the gene matches. This CDR3 is 14 amino acids long. CDR3 nucleotides: TGTGCCAGTAGTATAGCAGGGGGCGGTCAGCCCCAGCATTTT. Its translation is CASSIAGGGQPQHF.